Below, one T cell receptor beta chain is given with its context. The antigen is unknown. TCRdb keeps only in-frame clones here, not all; method: immunoSEQ multiplex PCR. The table shows 8,400 or so clones, with 66% occurring only once. These data originate in a study of T cell clonotyping in hematopoietic cell transplantation. Whole-study findings and limits: Higher Inverse Simpson Index values in graft donor and pretransplant recipient predicted broader posttransplant TCR diversity. Recipient TCR diversity dropped after transplant; expanded clonotypes rose from day 30 to 180.

V was pared by 7 bases and J by 3 bases, with 6 bases of the junction left unmatched. In germline, CDR1 is SQVTM, CDR2 ANQGSEA. This CDR3 has 12 residues. Sequencing used peripheral blood mononuclear cells, obtained 100 days after allogeneic stem cell transplant. The V and J genes are TRBV29-1 and TRBJ2-7, with 7 nucleotides matching TRBD1. The sequence derives from a male patient in his sixties or seventies who had an allogeneic stem cell transplant from an unrelated donor, so the T cells may come from the graft donor. Some clones in this sample may be carry-over from other donors' samples. The CDR3 reads CSGGDRYYEQYF. CDR3 DNA: TGCAGCGGTGGGGACAGATACTACGAGCAGTACTTC.